This T cell receptor (beta chain) was sequenced for a study of blood T cell repertoires in COVID-19. The V gene's germline CDR1 is MNHEY and CDR2 SVGAGI. This CDR3 is 13 amino acids long. Trimming stripped 6 bases from V and 0 bases from J, with 3 bases between. The table came from immunoSEQ multiplex PCR; TCRdb's copy has only in-frame clones and leaves some out. Found here are some 150,000 clones, almost 90% of them singletons; the top ten hold roughly 10%. Sequencing was carried out using peripheral blood. This TCR derives from a man between 50 and 59 years old with active or convalescent COVID-19. V usage is TRBV6-5 and J usage is TRBJ2-6; no clear D. The CDR3 coding sequence is TGTGCCAGCAGCCACTCTGGGGCCAACGTCCTGACTTTC. It translates to CASSHSGANVLTF.